These T cell receptor beta chains were read from a single sample in a study of CD8 T cells in Susac syndrome. Using its own MiXCR run on the immunoSEQ multiplex PCR reads, TCRdb lists one record per CDR3 protein. The data contain 250,000 to 350,000 distinct CDR3 sequences, around 92% of them seen just once; the ten biggest clones take up over 0.05%. Sequencing input: CD4+ T cells from PBMCs. Receptors originate from a human donor with multiple sclerosis. Each CDR3 is given with its conserved first and last residue. D genes are given only for firm matches. Size tells how often a clone was seen (once, few, many) or the class of an expanded clone, and some rows leave it out.

d_gene: TRBD1; v_gene: TRBV20-1; abundance: .; j_gene: TRBJ1-6; CDR3aa: CSATRTGGSGGVYNSPLHF; CDR3nt: TGCAGTGCTACTCGGACAGGGGGCTCTGGAGGGGTCTATAATTCACCCCTCCACTTT
d_gene: .; v_gene: TRBV6-1; abundance: .; j_gene: TRBJ2-7; CDR3aa: CASGLITGTSDHEQYF; CDR3nt: TGTGCCAGCGGGTTAATTACCGGGACGTCGGACCACGAGCAGTACTTC
d_gene: TRBD1; v_gene: TRBV7-8; abundance: .; j_gene: TRBJ1-6; CDR3aa: CASTPDRGNSPLHF; CDR3nt: TGTGCCAGCACCCCGGACAGGGGGAATTCACCCCTCCACTTT
d_gene: .; v_gene: TRBV10-3; abundance: .; j_gene: TRBJ2-5; CDR3aa: CAISEPRGPRLETQYF; CDR3nt: TGTGCCATCAGTGAGCCCCGGGGACCCCGACTAGAGACCCAGTACTTC
d_gene: TRBD1; v_gene: TRBV7-2; abundance: .; j_gene: TRBJ2-3; CDR3aa: CASSFRDRGSTQYF; CDR3nt: TGTGCCAGCAGCTTCCGGGACAGGGGGAGTACGCAGTATTTT
d_gene: .; v_gene: TRBV12-5; abundance: .; j_gene: TRBJ1-4; CDR3aa: CASGLGGEKLFF; CDR3nt: TGTGCTAGTGGTTTGGGAGGTGAAAAACTGTTTTTT
d_gene: .; v_gene: TRBV30; abundance: .; j_gene: TRBJ1-5; CDR3aa: CAWSSGGHSNQPQHF; CDR3nt: TGTGCCTGGTCTTCTGGGGGACATAGCAATCAGCCCCAGCATTTT
d_gene: .; v_gene: TRBV7-2; abundance: .; j_gene: TRBJ2-5; CDR3aa: CASSPSRGETQYF; CDR3nt: TGTGCCAGCAGCCCGTCCCGCGGGGAGACCCAGTACTTC
d_gene: .; v_gene: TRBV6-5; abundance: .; j_gene: TRBJ1-5; CDR3aa: CASSYGEDQPQHF; CDR3nt: TGTGCCAGCAGTTACGGGGAGGACCAGCCCCAGCATTTT
d_gene: .; v_gene: TRBV5-1; abundance: .; j_gene: TRBJ2-6; CDR3aa: CASSWQVSGANVLTF; CDR3nt: TGCGCCAGCAGCTGGCAGGTCTCTGGGGCCAACGTCCTGACTTTC
d_gene: TRBD2; v_gene: TRBV15; abundance: .; j_gene: TRBJ2-1; CDR3aa: CATRASGHNEQFF; CDR3nt: TGTGCCACCAGGGCTAGCGGACACAATGAGCAGTTCTTC
d_gene: .; v_gene: TRBV29-1; abundance: .; j_gene: TRBJ2-3; CDR3aa: CSSTSTDTQYF; CDR3nt: TGCAGCTCCACTAGCACAGATACGCAGTATTTT
d_gene: TRBD2; v_gene: TRBV15; abundance: .; j_gene: TRBJ2-7; CDR3aa: CATSRDRTSGYEQYF; CDR3nt: TGTGCCACCAGCAGAGATCGGACTAGCGGCTACGAGCAGTACTTC
d_gene: .; v_gene: TRBV29-1; abundance: few; j_gene: TRBJ1-1; CDR3aa: CSVEGAGVAEAFF; CDR3nt: TGCAGCGTTGAGGGGGCAGGGGTAGCTGAAGCTTTCTTT
d_gene: .; v_gene: TRBV30; abundance: .; j_gene: TRBJ1-2; CDR3aa: CAWSPSANYGYTF; CDR3nt: TGTGCCTGGAGTCCATCAGCTAACTATGGCTACACCTTC
d_gene: .; v_gene: TRBV4-2; abundance: .; j_gene: TRBJ2-6; CDR3aa: CASSQVASAVLYLRPGANVLTF; CDR3nt: TGTGCCAGCAGCCAAGTTGCCTCGGCAGTCCTGTACCTGCGACCTGGGGCCAACGTCCTGACTTTC
d_gene: .; v_gene: TRBV19; abundance: .; j_gene: TRBJ1-2; CDR3aa: CASTPDRTRANYGYTF; CDR3nt: TGTGCCAGTACCCCCGACAGGACTAGAGCTAACTATGGCTACACCTTC
d_gene: .; v_gene: TRBV20-1; abundance: .; j_gene: TRBJ2-7; CDR3aa: CSARDGFRDGTGEQYF; CDR3nt: TGCAGTGCTAGAGATGGATTCAGGGACGGAACCGGGGAGCAGTACTTC
d_gene: .; v_gene: TRBV5-1; abundance: once; j_gene: TRBJ1-1; CDR3aa: CASSSGGGSGAFF; CDR3nt: TGCGCCAGCAGCTCTGGGGGAGGCTCCGGAGCTTTCTTT
d_gene: .; v_gene: TRBV11-2; abundance: few; j_gene: TRBJ2-7; CDR3aa: CASSLNKYEQYF; CDR3nt: TGTGCCAGCAGCTTAAACAAGTACGAGCAGTACTTC
d_gene: .; v_gene: TRBV3-1; abundance: .; j_gene: TRBJ1-1; CDR3aa: CASSKGPDQMNTEAFF; CDR3nt: TGTGCCAGCAGTAAGGGACCCGATCAAATGAACACTGAAGCTTTCTTT
d_gene: .; v_gene: TRBV7-2; abundance: .; j_gene: TRBJ1-5; CDR3aa: CASSLHASGNNQPQHF; CDR3nt: TGTGCCAGCAGCTTACACGCCTCCGGGAATAATCAGCCCCAGCATTTT
d_gene: .; v_gene: TRBV12-3/TRBV12-4; abundance: .; j_gene: TRBJ2-5; CDR3aa: CATSGLLQETQYF; CDR3nt: TGTGCCACCTCGGGACTCCTTCAAGAGACCCAGTACTTC
d_gene: .; v_gene: TRBV29-1; abundance: .; j_gene: TRBJ2-6; CDR3aa: CSVRGSGANVLTF; CDR3nt: TGCAGCGTTAGGGGGTCTGGGGCCAACGTCCTGACTTTC